The present T cell receptor beta chain was sequenced within a study of post-analysis software for immune sequencing data. This clonotype came up many times. Unique molecular identifiers were carried by the TCR beta cDNA libraries. TCRdb passed the PCR reads through MiXCR, listing each CDR3 protein once. Of some 160,000 distinct CDR3 sequences detected, 35% to 40% appear once; the ten largest clones hold under 30%. Sequences were derived from blood, sampled after autologous hematopoietic stem cell transplantation. The clonotype originates from a girl between 5 and 17 years old with multiple sclerosis.

In DNA, the CDR3 is TGCAGCGTTGGGGAATCTGGGGCCAACGTCCTGACTTTC. It specifies CSVGESGANVLTF. This chain connects TRBV29-1 to TRBJ2-6; no clear D. Germline CDR1 SQVTM, CDR2 ANQGSEA. The ends were cut back, 4 bases at V and 1 base at J, with 5 bases in the middle. The CDR3 contains 13 residues.